The 29 T cell receptor beta chains given below trace back to one sample, sequenced in a study of T-cell reconstitution after alpha-beta-depleted transplantation in children. Unique molecular identifiers tagged the TCRbeta library. Each CDR3 protein is one row after TCRdb ran MiXCR on the PCR reads. The sample lists some 460,000 distinct CDR3 sequences, 16% occurring once. The specimen was PBMCs, mostly from graft donor cells, collected 360 days after TCRalphabeta/CD19-depleted stem cell transplant. These receptors were collected from a boy younger than two who had a stem cell transplant for Wiskott-Aldrich syndrome, so the T cells may come from the graft donor.

To note about this clonotype: The junction departs from germline at one end; a sequencing error may be responsible. This chain uses TRBV29-1 with TRBJ2-1; TRBD2 matches 13 bases. The CDR3 has 12 residues. CDR1 is SQVTM and CDR2 is ANQGSEA in the germline V gene. CDR3 DNA: TGCAGCGTTGACCGACTAGCGGGGGGCCTTTACTTC. This encodes CSVDRLAGGLYF.

This clonotype was seen repeatedly, ten times or more. The rearrangement links TRBV24-1 to TRBJ1-1; tentatively, D is TRBD1 (6 bases). Germline values: CDR1 KGHDR, CDR2 SFDVKD. The CDR3 contains 17 residues. The ends were cut back, 5 bases at V and 1 base at J, with 19 bases in the middle. The CDR3 is CATSVTSPPGANTEAFF. CDR3 DNA: TGTGCCACCAGTGTTACGTCCCCGCCGGGGGCGAACACTGAAGCTTTCTTT.

This clonotype was counted between two and nine times. The chain is built from TRBV3-1 and TRBJ2-7, with 8 bases lining up with TRBD1. The J segment lost 3 bases and the V segment lost 1 base, leaving 11 bases of the junction unmatched. The germline V gene encodes CDR1 LGHDT and CDR2 YNNKEL (reference sequence). The CDR3 sequence is 17 residues long. The CDR3 region has the DNA TGTGCCAGCAGCCAAGTCACCACCGGGACAGGAAACTACGAGCAGTACTTC. Amino acid sequence: CASSQVTTGTGNYEQYF.

The chain joins TRBV28 to TRBJ2-7, with D hard to call. Between the trimmed V and J ends, which lost 7 bases and 2 bases, there was a span of 12 bases. Germline V lookup: CDR1 MDHEN, CDR2 SYDVKM. This CDR3 contains 13 residues. The CDR3 here is CASNQREPYEQYF. CDR3 DNA sequence: TGTGCCAGCAACCAGCGCGAACCCTACGAGCAGTACTTC.

This clonotype showed up just a few times. V usage is TRBV11-2 and J usage is TRBJ2-6; TRBD1 matches 7 bases. Germline CDR1 SGHAT, CDR2 FQNNGV. J gave up 0 bases and V 4 bases, and 9 bases lay outside the gene matches. The CDR3 totals 18 residues. The CDR3 sequence: CASSSRQGGNSGANVLTF. DNA for the CDR3: TGTGCCAGCAGCTCACGACAGGGTGGAAACTCTGGGGCCAACGTCCTGACTTTC.

In its sample, this clonotype was seen a few times. The chain combines TRBV27 with TRBJ2-1; TRBD1 matches 8 bases. The CDR3 loop spans 15 amino acids. Per germline, CDR1 MNHEY and CDR2 SMNVEV (reference sequence). V lost 7 bases, J lost 7 bases, and 12 bases stayed unmatched. This CDR3 reads CASTQGPGGWNEQFF. The DNA of the CDR3 is TGTGCCAGCACCCAGGGCCCAGGGGGCTGGAATGAGCAGTTCTTC.

The chain uses TRBV12-3 or TRBV12-4 and TRBJ1-4; the D is unclear. The CDR3 totals 14 residues. V lost 4 bases and J lost 6, with 12 bases in between. The CDR3 spells CASSSHPVYEKLFF. In DNA form, the CDR3 reads TGTGCCAGCAGTTCCCACCCGGTATATGAAAAACTGTTTTTT.

The chain carries TRBV6-5 and TRBJ2-7; D is possibly TRBD1 (6 bases). The CDR3 has 14 residues. Germline CDR1 MNHEY, CDR2 SVGAGI. Trimming removed 0 bases at V and 3 bases at J, with 9 bases between. The CDR3 nucleotides are TGTGCCAGCAGTTACTCGGGGGACATCTACGAGCAGTACTTC. Translated: CASSYSGDIYEQYF.

The table lists this clonotype with a few counts. V is TRBV11-1 and J is TRBJ2-1, with TRBD1 as a possible D gene (5 bases). V lost 4 bases, J lost 4 bases, and 11 bases lay in between. The CDR3 totals 14 residues. Looked up from germline, CDR1 is SGHAT and CDR2 is FQDESV (reference sequence). The CDR3 DNA sequence: TGTGCCAGCAGCTACCTAACAGGTTACAATGAGCAGTTCTTC. It is translated as CASSYLTGYNEQFF.

This chain connects TRBV5-6 to TRBJ2-1; tentatively, D is TRBD2 (6 bases). Germline V gene data show CDR1 as SGHDT and CDR2 as YYEEEE. Trimming took 9 bases from V and 14 from J, leaving 18 bases between them. CDR3 length: 11 residues. CDR3 nucleotide sequence: TGTGCCATGGGCCCGGGGCGGGACGAGTTCTTC. Encoded protein: CAMGPGRDEFF.

CDR3 nucleotide sequence: TGCGCCAGCAGTACCGGAAGGGCAAGATATGGCTACACCTTC. The encoded protein is CASSTGRARYGYTF. This sequence joins TRBV10-2 and TRBJ1-2; no clear D. Trimming took 5 bases from V and 5 from J, leaving 15 bases between them. Germline CDR1 and CDR2: WSHSY and SAAADI. The CDR3 extends over 14 amino acids.

The chain joins TRBV18 to TRBJ2-7; no firm D call. Germline V gene lookup returns CDR1 KGHSH and CDR2 LQKENI. The CDR3 runs to 11 residues. Trimming removed 5 bases from V and 4 bases from J, with 6 bases in between. The CDR3 region has the DNA TGTGCCAGCTCAGATAAATACGAGCAGTACTTC. It encodes CASSDKYEQYF.

This chain joins TRBV7-9 and TRBJ2-1; D gene uncertain. Germline V gene data show CDR1 as SEHNR and CDR2 as FQNEAQ (reference sequence). Between the trimmed V and J ends, which lost 0 bases and 5 bases, there was a span of 8 bases. The CDR3 has 14 amino acids. The CDR3 bases are TGTGCCAGCAGCTTAGCATGGGCCCACAATGAGCAGTTCTTC. Translated: CASSLAWAHNEQFF.

The CDR3 DNA is TGCAGTGCTCCGCCCTTGACTAAATACAATGAGCAGTTCTTC. Translating gives CSAPPLTKYNEQFF. The chain has TRBV20-1 and TRBJ2-1; a possible D gene is TRBD2 (5 bases). Trimming stripped 5 bases from V and 4 bases from J, with 15 bases between. Germline lookup yields CDR1 DFQATT and CDR2 SNEGSKA (reference sequence). The CDR3 loop spans 14 amino acids.

This clonotype appeared a few times. The chain is built from TRBV5-1 and TRBJ2-4, with D perhaps TRBD2 (5 bases). Per the germline V gene, CDR1 is SGHRS and CDR2 is YFSETQ. The CDR3 loop spans 14 amino acids. Trimming removed 4 bases from V and 2 bases from J, with 10 bases in between. The CDR3 DNA reads as TGCGCCAGCAGCCCCGGGGTAACCAAAAACATTCAGTACTTC. It is translated as CASSPGVTKNIQYF.

The CDR3 coding sequence is TGTGCCAGCAGCAAAGACAGACCTTTAGCGGGGGGCTCCTACAATGAGCAGTTCTTC. Protein product: CASSKDRPLAGGSYNEQFF. This rearrangement joins TRBV21-1 to TRBJ2-1; the table's D call of TRBD2 was not tested on the DNA. TRBV21-1 counts as a pseudogene. The CDR3 is 19 residues long.

This chain uses TRBV5-4 with TRBJ1-1, with D tentatively TRBD1 (5 bases). Trimming removed 4 bases from V and 2 bases from J, with 12 bases in between. CDR1 SGHNT and CDR2 YYREEE come from the germline V gene (reference sequence). The CDR3 runs to 14 residues. CDR3 DNA sequence: TGTGCCAGCAGCGAGGGACTCCGAAACACTGAAGCTTTCTTT. Translating it yields CASSEGLRNTEAFF.

This clonotype has only a few counts. The chain couples TRBV18 to TRBJ2-7; 8 bases agree with TRBD1. The V gene's germline CDR1 is KGHSH and CDR2 LQKENI. The V gene end was trimmed by 2 bases and the J gene end by 3 bases; junction bases not matched to a gene: 6. The CDR3 runs to 15 residues. The CDR3 nucleotides read TGTGCCAGCTCACCATCCGGGACAGGAGTCTACGAGCAGTACTTC. Translating it yields CASSPSGTGVYEQYF.

This clonotype was observed many times. The chain employs TRBV12-3 or TRBV12-4 and TRBJ2-5; D is undetermined. V lost 5 bases and J lost 7, with 11 bases in between. CDR3 length: 12 amino acids. The CDR3 loop is CASSQTARTQYF. CDR3 nucleotides: TGTGCCAGCAGTCAGACCGCAAGGACCCAGTACTTC.

V gene TRBV7-9 combines with J gene TRBJ2-7; D may be TRBD2 (6 bases). The CDR3 consists of 16 residues. The ends were cut back, 3 bases at V and 4 bases at J, with 19 bases in the middle. Germline V gene data show CDR1 as SEHNR and CDR2 as FQNEAQ (reference sequence). CDR3 sequence reads: CASSLSRGVTGYEQYF. CDR3 coding DNA: TGTGCCAGCAGCTTGTCGCGGGGTGTGACGGGGTACGAGCAGTACTTC.

In its sample, this clonotype was seen a few times. The chain is built from TRBV29-1 and TRBJ2-3; 7 nucleotides line up with TRBD2. The CDR3 length is 17 residues. The germline V gene has CDR1 SQVTM and CDR2 ANQGSEA. Trimming took 7 bases from V and 1 from J; bases not matched to a gene: 17. The CDR3 loop is CSGSRGAAGWGTDTQYF. CDR3 in DNA: TGCAGCGGATCACGCGGCGCAGCGGGATGGGGCACAGATACGCAGTATTTT.

The chain has TRBV4-1 and TRBJ1-2, with TRBD1 as a possible D gene (5 bases). Germline V gene data show CDR1 as MGHRA and CDR2 as YSYEKL. V was pared by 0 bases and J by 4 bases, with 12 bases between. CDR3 length: 15 residues. The CDR3 DNA follows: TGCGCCAGCAGCCAAGATCTGAGGGGATTCTATGGCTACACCTTC. It specifies CASSQDLRGFYGYTF.

This clonotype was recorded many times. The chain joins TRBV7-7 to TRBJ2-2; D is ambiguous. Trimming removed 1 base at V and 8 bases at J, with 8 bases between. The CDR3 sequence is 13 residues long. In germline, CDR1 is SSHAT, CDR2 FNYEAQ (reference sequence). CDR3 sequence reads: CASSLGAGGELFF. In DNA form, the CDR3 reads TGTGCCAGCAGCTTAGGGGCTGGAGGGGAGCTGTTTTTT.

The chain links TRBV29-1 to TRBJ2-7; no clear D gene. V lost 7 bases and J 3 bases, leaving 13 bases between the germline ends. The CDR3 has 12 residues. Germline loops: CDR1 SQVTM, CDR2 ANQGSEA. CDR3 sequence (DNA): TGCAGCGCCCATGGCGATGGCTACGAGCAGTACTTC. As protein: CSAHGDGYEQYF.

CDR3 nucleotides: TGTGCCAGCAGCCCCCCAGCTTCGCGCCATGAGCAGTTCTTC. Translation: CASSPPASRHEQFF. The rearrangement uses TRBV9 and TRBJ2-1, with D hard to call. V lost 4 bases and J lost 8, with 16 bases in between. The germline V gene encodes CDR1 SGDLS and CDR2 YYNGEE. The CDR3 extends over 14 amino acids.

The chain combines TRBV15 with TRBJ2-7; perhaps TRBD2 as D (6 bases). V was trimmed by 0 bases and J by 0 bases, leaving 6 bases between them. The germline CDR1 and CDR2 sequences are LNHNV and YYDKDF (reference sequence). This CDR3 has 14 residues. In DNA form, the CDR3 reads TGTGCCACCAGCAGAGAGGGGGGCTCCTACGAGCAGTACTTC. This gives the protein CATSREGGSYEQYF. Full variable domain (outside the CDR3, taken from reference TRBV15 and TRBJ2-7): DAMVIQNPRYQVTQFGKPVTLSCSQTLNHNVMYWYQQKSSQAPKLLFHYYDKDFNNEADTPDNFQSRRPNTSFCFLDIRSPGLGDTAMYLCATSREGGSYEQYFGPGTRLTVT.

This sequence joins TRBV5-5 and TRBJ2-2, with D perhaps matching TRBD1 (5 bases). CDR1 is SGHKS and CDR2 is YYEKEE in the germline V gene (reference sequence). This CDR3 contains 14 residues. V shed 3 bases and J shed 5 bases, with 11 bases lying between them. CDR3 sequence (DNA): TGTGCCAGCAGCTCTCTAAAGGGGACCGGGGAGCTGTTTTTT. Translating it yields CASSSLKGTGELFF.

V and J are TRBV3-1 and TRBJ1-1; 10 bases align to TRBD1. The V gene's germline CDR1 is LGHDT and CDR2 YNNKEL (reference sequence). With 2 bases clipped from V and 4 bases from J, the junction kept 1 base outside the gene matches. The CDR3 extends over 14 amino acids. The chain's CDR3 is CASSQWDRGTEAFF. The DNA for the CDR3 is TGTGCCAGCAGCCAATGGGACAGGGGCACTGAAGCTTTCTTT.

The rearrangement links TRBV2 to TRBJ1-4, with a weak D call TRBD1 (6 bases). The CDR3 consists of 15 residues. Germline-derived CDR1 and CDR2 are SNHLY and FYNNEI. V gave up 8 bases and J gave up 3 bases, with 16 bases separating them. The chain's CDR3 is CASRDTRFSNEKLFF. CDR3 nucleotides: TGTGCCAGCCGGGACACCCGCTTCTCTAATGAAAAACTGTTTTTT.